A selection of T cell receptor beta chains follows, all from one sample in a study of early T cells in non-severe SARS-CoV-2 infection. Via MiXCR, TCRdb re-called the 5' RACE reads, giving one row per CDR3 protein. The repertoire includes over 80,000 distinct CDR3 sequences, 11% to 15% of them detected once, and 9.5% to 13% sits in the top ten. The sequenced sample was whole blood. These receptor sequences come from an adult who was a healthcare worker with PCR-confirmed SARS-CoV-2 infection or an uninfected control (not recorded which). Each CDR3 is given with its conserved first and last residue. Each record gives: V gene, clone size, J gene, D gene, CDR3 DNA, CDR3 protein. A D gene is named only where the DNA matches it firmly. Size tells how often a clone was seen (once, few, many) or the class of an expanded clone, and some rows leave it out.

TRBV30,many,TRBJ1-1,NA,TGTGCCTGGAGTATAGGGGCACGAGCTTTCTTT,CAWSIGARAFF
TRBV7-8,few,TRBJ2-7,NA,TGTGCCAGCAGCTTAGTTGGCGGGGGGACAGGGTACGAGCAGTACTTC,CASSLVGGGTGYEQYF
TRBV7-2,NA,TRBJ2-7,TRBD1,TGTGCCAGCAGCCCAGGGACAGGCCCTCGCGAGCAGTACTTC,CASSPGTGPREQYF
TRBV5-5,many,TRBJ1-4,NA,TGTGCCAGCAGCTCTATCCTGACAGCAACTAATGAAAAACTGTTTTTT,CASSSILTATNEKLFF
TRBV29-1,NA,TRBJ1-1,NA,TGCAGCGCCGCGACAGGTAGGGAAGCTTTCTTT,CSAATGREAFF
TRBV19,few,TRBJ2-1,TRBD2,TGTGCCAGTAGTGGCCTAGCGGGGAGGTGGCAGTTCTTC,CASSGLAGRWQFF
TRBV6-5,NA,TRBJ2-7,NA,TGTGCCAGCAGTGACCCGACCTACGAGCAGTACTTC,CASSDPTYEQYF
TRBV6-2/TRBV6-3,few,TRBJ1-1,TRBD1,TGTGCCAGCAGTACCAAGGGACAGACCCTAGCAGCTTTCTTT,CASSTKGQTLAAFF
TRBV21-1,many,TRBJ1-1,NA,TGTGCCAGCAGCAAAGATCGGGCAGGGACGGTCACTGAAGCTTTCTTT,CASSKDRAGTVTEAFF
TRBV29-1,few,TRBJ2-3,NA,TGCAGCGGGGGACTCCCCGGGCCCACAGATACGCAGTATTTT,CSGGLPGPTDTQYF
TRBV28,few,TRBJ2-6,NA,TGTGCCAGCTACTCTGGGGCCAACGTCCTGACTTTC,CASYSGANVLTF
TRBV3-1,few,TRBJ1-2,TRBD1,TGTGCCAGCAGCCCGACCTCAGGACAGGCGGGCTATGGCTACACCTTC,CASSPTSGQAGYGYTF
TRBV7-2,many,TRBJ2-1,NA,TGTGCCAGCAGCTTAATTGGGGGCGACTACAATGAGCAGTTCTTC,CASSLIGGDYNEQFF
TRBV6-6,few,TRBJ1-1,NA,TGTGCCAGCAGTTACTCATCCCCTGAAGCTTTCTTT,CASSYSSPEAFF
TRBV18,few,TRBJ2-5,NA,TGTGCCAGCTCCTCGACAGAAGAGACCCAGTACTTC,CASSSTEETQYF
TRBV6-5,few,TRBJ2-6,NA,TGTGCCAGCAGTTACTCGGCGAGGGTTAGGTCTGGGGCCAACGTCCTGACTTTC,CASSYSARVRSGANVLTF
TRBV4-1,many,TRBJ1-2,TRBD1,TGCGCCAGCAGCCAAGATCCCGAACCGGGACAGGCTGACGATGGCTACACCTTC,CASSQDPEPGQADDGYTF
TRBV7-8,few,TRBJ2-3,NA,TGTGCCAGCAGCTTAGACGGACGGGGCACAGATACGCAGTATTTT,CASSLDGRGTDTQYF
TRBV29-1,NA,TRBJ2-2,NA,TGCAGCGTCGAGTCAGGGAACACCGGGGAGCTGTTTTTT,CSVESGNTGELFF
TRBV20-1,few,TRBJ2-3,NA,TGCAGTGCTAGATCCCCGGGGGCTAGCACAGATACGCAGTATTTT,CSARSPGASTDTQYF
TRBV9,many,TRBJ2-3,NA,TGTGCCAGCAGCGTAGGGGCCAGCTTCACAGATACGCAGTATTTT,CASSVGASFTDTQYF
TRBV30,many,TRBJ2-7,NA,TGTGCCTGGAGTCCTGGACGGAACGAGCAGTACTTC,CAWSPGRNEQYF
TRBV7-3,many,TRBJ2-2,NA,TGTGCCAGCAGCTTGGGACCTAGAGGGTCCGGGGAGCTGTTTTTT,CASSLGPRGSGELFF
TRBV6-2/TRBV6-3,many,TRBJ2-7,TRBD1,TGTGCCAGCAGCCCGGGACAGTACTACGAGCAGTACTTC,CASSPGQYYEQYF
TRBV5-5,NA,TRBJ2-5,TRBD2,TGTGCCAGCATTCGATTAGGGGGACTAGCGGCCCTCCAAGAGACCCAGTACTTC,CASIRLGGLAALQETQYF
TRBV28,NA,TRBJ2-1,NA,TGTGCCAGCAGTCCGACACTCCTCAATGAGCAGTTCTTC,CASSPTLLNEQFF
TRBV6-2/TRBV6-3,NA,TRBJ2-7,TRBD2,TGTGCCAGCAGCCCCCTGGGAGGGGCTCCCGAGCAGTACTTC,CASSPLGGAPEQYF
TRBV28,few,TRBJ1-2,NA,TGTGCCAGCAGTTTAGCGGACAGTCTTGGCTACACCTTC,CASSLADSLGYTF
TRBV28,NA,TRBJ1-5,TRBD1,TGTGCCAGCAGTTTTAACAGGGGGATGAGCAATCAGCCCCAGCATTTT,CASSFNRGMSNQPQHF
TRBV7-9,NA,TRBJ2-7,NA,TGTGCCAGCAGCGAAGGCACAGGGCTGTTAGATCCCCAGTACTTC,CASSEGTGLLDPQYF
TRBV9,NA,TRBJ1-3,NA,TGTGCCAGCAGCCCCCAGGACAGATATGGAAACACCATATATTTT,CASSPQDRYGNTIYF
TRBV7-6,NA,TRBJ2-1,NA,TGTGCCAGCAGCTTGGACCGGGGGTGGTGGTTCTTC,CASSLDRGWWFF
TRBV7-2,NA,TRBJ1-4,TRBD1,TGTGCCAGCAGCCCCGCCAACAGGGGAGGAAAACTGTTTTTT,CASSPANRGGKLFF
TRBV11-2,few,TRBJ1-1,TRBD1,TGTGCCAGCAGCCCTTCAGGGGGATACACTGAAGCTTTCTTT,CASSPSGGYTEAFF
TRBV10-3,many,TRBJ1-5,NA,TGTGCCTCCGCCGGGACACCTGAAGGGCCCCAGCATTTT,CASAGTPEGPQHF
TRBV7-2,NA,TRBJ1-2,NA,TGTGCCAGCAGCTTAGTAGGGGCAGGGTATGGCTACACCTTC,CASSLVGAGYGYTF
TRBV29-1,few,TRBJ1-1,NA,TGCAGCGTAAGTATGAAGGCTGACACTGAAGCTTTCTTT,CSVSMKADTEAFF
TRBV25-1,few,TRBJ1-2,TRBD1,TGTGCCAGCAGTCGCGAGGGACAGGGAGGCTACACCTTC,CASSREGQGGYTF
TRBV6-1,few,TRBJ1-2,NA,TGTGCCAGCAGGGAATCCCCCGGAGACTTCTTC,CASRESPGDFF
TRBV14,NA,TRBJ1-1,NA,TGTGCCAGCAGCCTACGGGACCTACCGAACACTGAAGTTTTCTTT,CASSLRDLPNTEVFF
TRBV7-2,NA,TRBJ2-3,NA,TGTGCCAGCAGCTTACCCCGGGGCCTCGGGGTGATAGATACGCAGTATTTT,CASSLPRGLGVIDTQYF
TRBV5-4,NA,TRBJ1-4,TRBD1,TGTGCCAGCAGCCGGGACAGGGGCGTTAATGAAAAACTGTTTTTT,CASSRDRGVNEKLFF
TRBV5-5,NA,TRBJ1-6,NA,TGTGCCAGCAGCTTGACTGAGCGACAGGCGCTTAATTCACCCCTCCACTTT,CASSLTERQALNSPLHF
TRBV5-1,few,TRBJ2-1,NA,TGCGCCAGCAGTAAACCTGGGGAACACAATGAGCAGTTCTTC,CASSKPGEHNEQFF
TRBV12-3/TRBV12-4,NA,TRBJ1-1,NA,TGTGCCAGCAGTTTCGGACTCCTGCGGGGCACTGAAGCTTTCTTT,CASSFGLLRGTEAFF
TRBV11-2,NA,TRBJ2-5,TRBD2,TGTGCCAGCAGCTTACTAGCGGGACCACCAGGGACCCAGTACTTC,CASSLLAGPPGTQYF
TRBV7-2,NA,TRBJ2-7,NA,TGTGCCAGCAGCTTGGAGCCGGGACGGACCTACGAGCAGTACTTC,CASSLEPGRTYEQYF
TRBV6-5,NA,TRBJ2-1,TRBD1,TGTGCCAGCAGCCCCGCCGCCGGGACAGGGAGTTACAATGAGCAGTTCTTC,CASSPAAGTGSYNEQFF
TRBV10-3,NA,TRBJ2-7,TRBD1,TGTGCCATCACCCTAGGACAGGGAAGGTCCTACGAGCAGTACTTC,CAITLGQGRSYEQYF
TRBV11-2,few,TRBJ2-7,NA,TGTGCCAGCAGCTTCCAGGGGGGAGCCTACGAGCAGTACTTC,CASSFQGGAYEQYF
TRBV6-5,once,TRBJ2-7,NA,TGTGCCAGCCGAATGGGATACGAGCAGTACTTC,CASRMGYEQYF
TRBV11-2,NA,TRBJ1-2,NA,TGTGCCAGCAGCTTTCGTCCAGGTCTAACATCATCTAACTATGGCTACACCTTC,CASSFRPGLTSSNYGYTF
TRBV6-5,many,TRBJ2-5,NA,TGTGCCAGCAGTTCCGCGGGGCGGGTGCAAGAGACCCAGTACTTC,CASSSAGRVQETQYF
TRBV27,few,TRBJ1-2,NA,TGTGCCAGCAGTGCGCAGGGATATGGCTACACCTTC,CASSAQGYGYTF